This T cell receptor beta chain appears in the sequencing data of a study of cytomegalovirus exposure and HLA in healthy donors. V shed 4 bases, J shed 3 bases, and the junction held 8 bases outside the gene matches. CDR3 length: 15 residues. Germline V gives CDR1 SGHKS, CDR2 YYEKEE (reference sequence). Vbeta (60) and Jbeta (13) primers were used in the PCR. The repertoire was sequenced with immunoSEQ multiplex PCR; TCRdb's copy has only in-frame clones and lacks some. This table holds more than 200,000 clones, about 80% found once. Sequencing input: PBMCs. The chain uses TRBV5-5 and TRBJ2-7; 9 nucleotides line up with TRBD1. This clonotype was obtained from a man aged 40-49 years in good health and CMV-seronegative. The CDR3 region is CASSNTGTGIYEQYF. The CDR3 DNA is TGTGCCAGCAGCAATACCGGGACAGGGATCTACGAGCAGTACTTC.